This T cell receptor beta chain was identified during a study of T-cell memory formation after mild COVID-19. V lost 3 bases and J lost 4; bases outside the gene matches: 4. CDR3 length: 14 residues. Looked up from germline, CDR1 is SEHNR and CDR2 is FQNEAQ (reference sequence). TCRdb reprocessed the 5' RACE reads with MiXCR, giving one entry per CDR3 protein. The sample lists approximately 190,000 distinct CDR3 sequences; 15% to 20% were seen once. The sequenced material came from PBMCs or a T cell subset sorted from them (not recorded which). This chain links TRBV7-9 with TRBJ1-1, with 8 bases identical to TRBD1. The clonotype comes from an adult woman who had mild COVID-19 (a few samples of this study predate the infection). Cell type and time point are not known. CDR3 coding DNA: TGTGCCAGCAGCTTGACAGGGGCGGGCACTGAAGCTTTCTTT. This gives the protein CASSLTGAGTEAFF.